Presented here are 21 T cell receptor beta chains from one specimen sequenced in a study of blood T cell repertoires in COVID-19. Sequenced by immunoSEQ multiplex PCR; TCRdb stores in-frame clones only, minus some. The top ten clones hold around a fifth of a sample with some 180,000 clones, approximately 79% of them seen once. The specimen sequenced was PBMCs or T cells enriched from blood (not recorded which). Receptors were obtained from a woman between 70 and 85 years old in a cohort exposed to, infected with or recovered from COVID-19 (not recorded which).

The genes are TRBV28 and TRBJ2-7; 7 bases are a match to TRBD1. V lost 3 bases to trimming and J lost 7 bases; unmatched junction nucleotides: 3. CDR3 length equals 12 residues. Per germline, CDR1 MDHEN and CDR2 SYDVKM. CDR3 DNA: TGTGCCAGCAGTTTGGCGACAGGGGAGCAGTACTTC. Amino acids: CASSLATGEQYF.

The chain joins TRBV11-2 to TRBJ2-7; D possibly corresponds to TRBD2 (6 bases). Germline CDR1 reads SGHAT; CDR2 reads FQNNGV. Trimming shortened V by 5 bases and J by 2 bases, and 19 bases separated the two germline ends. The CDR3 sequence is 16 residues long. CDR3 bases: TGTGCCAGCAGCCCCCTGCTAGCGCCCGACCCCTACGAGCAGTACTTC. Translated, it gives CASSPLLAPDPYEQYF.

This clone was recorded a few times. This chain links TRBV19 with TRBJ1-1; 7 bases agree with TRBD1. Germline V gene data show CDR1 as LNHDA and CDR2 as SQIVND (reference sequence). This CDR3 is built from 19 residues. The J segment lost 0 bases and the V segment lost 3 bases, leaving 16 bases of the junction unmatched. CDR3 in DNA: TGTGCCAGTAGTATGGGTTTAGGGTGGGGACAGCAGATGAACACTGAAGCTTTCTTT. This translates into CASSMGLGWGQQMNTEAFF.

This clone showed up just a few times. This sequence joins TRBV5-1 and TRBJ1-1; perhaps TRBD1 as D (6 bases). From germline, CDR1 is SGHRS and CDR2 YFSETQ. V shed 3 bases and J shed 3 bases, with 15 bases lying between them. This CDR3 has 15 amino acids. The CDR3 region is CASSSEPSGDTEAFF. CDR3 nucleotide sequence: TGCGCCAGCAGCTCCGAACCCTCAGGGGACACTGAAGCTTTCTTT.

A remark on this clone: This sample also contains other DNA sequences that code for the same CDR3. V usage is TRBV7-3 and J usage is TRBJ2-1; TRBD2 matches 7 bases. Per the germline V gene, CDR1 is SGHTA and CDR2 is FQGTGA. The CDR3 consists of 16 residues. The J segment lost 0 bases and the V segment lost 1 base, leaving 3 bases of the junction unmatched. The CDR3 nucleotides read TGTGCCAGCAGCTTAAGCGGCGGGAGCTCCTACAATGAGCAGTTCTTC. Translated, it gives CASSLSGGSSYNEQFF. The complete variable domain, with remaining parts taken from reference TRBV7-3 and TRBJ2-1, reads GAGVSQTPSNKVTEKGKYVELRCDPISGHTALYWYRQSLGQGPEFLIYFQGTGAADDSGLPNDRFFAVRPEGSVSTLKIQRTERGDSAVYLCASSLSGGSSYNEQFFGPGTRLTVL.

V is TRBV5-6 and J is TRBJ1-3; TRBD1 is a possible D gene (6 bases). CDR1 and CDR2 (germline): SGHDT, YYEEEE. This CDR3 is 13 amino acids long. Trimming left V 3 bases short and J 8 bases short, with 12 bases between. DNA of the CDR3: TGTGCCAGCAGCTCCCCTGAGGGGGACACCATATATTTT. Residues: CASSSPEGDTIYF.

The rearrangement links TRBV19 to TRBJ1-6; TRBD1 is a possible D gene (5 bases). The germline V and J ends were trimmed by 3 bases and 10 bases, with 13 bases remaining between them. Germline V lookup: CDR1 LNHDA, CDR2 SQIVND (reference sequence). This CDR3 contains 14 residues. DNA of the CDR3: TGTGCCAGTAGTATCGGACAAGGGCTCTCACCCCTCCACTTT. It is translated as CASSIGQGLSPLHF.

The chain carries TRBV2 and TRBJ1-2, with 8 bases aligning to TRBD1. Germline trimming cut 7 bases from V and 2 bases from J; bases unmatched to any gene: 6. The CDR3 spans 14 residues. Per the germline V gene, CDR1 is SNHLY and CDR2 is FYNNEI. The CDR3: CASTQGARNYGYTF. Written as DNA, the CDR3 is TGTGCCAGCACCCAGGGGGCCCGAAACTATGGCTACACCTTC.

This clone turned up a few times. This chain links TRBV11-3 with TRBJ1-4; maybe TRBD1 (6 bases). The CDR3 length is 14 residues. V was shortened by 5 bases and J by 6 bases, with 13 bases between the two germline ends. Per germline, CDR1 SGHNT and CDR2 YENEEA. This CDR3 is CASSRTGFDEKLFF. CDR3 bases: TGTGCCAGCAGCCGAACAGGGTTCGATGAAAAACTGTTTTTT.

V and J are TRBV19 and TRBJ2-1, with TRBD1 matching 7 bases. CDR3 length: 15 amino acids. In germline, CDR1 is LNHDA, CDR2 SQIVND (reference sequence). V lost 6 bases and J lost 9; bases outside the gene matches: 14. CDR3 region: CASREPGRRGFEQFF. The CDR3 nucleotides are TGTGCCAGTAGGGAGCCGGGACGCAGGGGGTTTGAGCAGTTCTTC.

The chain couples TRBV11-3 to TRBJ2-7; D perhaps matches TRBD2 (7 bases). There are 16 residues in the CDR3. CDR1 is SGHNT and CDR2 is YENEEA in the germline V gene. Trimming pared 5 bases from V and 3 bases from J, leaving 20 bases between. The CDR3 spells CASSPGRGGRSYEQYF. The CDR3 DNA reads TGTGCCAGCAGCCCGGGGAGGGGGGGACGGAGCTACGAGCAGTACTTC.

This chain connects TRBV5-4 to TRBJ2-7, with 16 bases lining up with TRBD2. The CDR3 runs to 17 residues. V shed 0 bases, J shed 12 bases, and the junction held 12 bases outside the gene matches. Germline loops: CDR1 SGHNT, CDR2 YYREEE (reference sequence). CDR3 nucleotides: TGTGCCAGCAGCTTGGAGGGGACTAGCGGGAGGGCCTTGGTTGGGTACTTC. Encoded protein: CASSLEGTSGRALVGYF.

DNA for the CDR3: TGTGCCAGCAGCCAGGGGTCCCTAGCGGATAACAATGAGCAGTTCTTC. Protein product: CASSQGSLADNNEQFF. J is TRBJ2-1 and V is TRBV5-4, with a possible D match to TRBD2 (7 bases). Trimming took off 4 bases at V and 5 bases at J, with 19 bases between the two ends. The CDR3 spans 16 residues. Germline loops: CDR1 SGHNT, CDR2 YYREEE (reference sequence).

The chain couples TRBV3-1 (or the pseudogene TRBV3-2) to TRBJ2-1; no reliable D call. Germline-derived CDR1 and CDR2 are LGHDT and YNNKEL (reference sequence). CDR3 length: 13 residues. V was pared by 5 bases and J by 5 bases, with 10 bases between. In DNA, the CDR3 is TGTGCCAGCAGCTCCCGAGGTCACAATGAGCAGTTCTTC. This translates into CASSSRGHNEQFF.

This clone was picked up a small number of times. CDR3 residues: CASLRQASGNTIYF. The DNA of the CDR3 is TGTGCCAGCCTTAGACAGGCCTCTGGAAACACCATATATTTT. The rearrangement links TRBV11-2 to TRBJ1-3; maybe TRBD1 (6 bases). The CDR3 length is 14 residues. With 8 bases removed from V and 0 bases from J, the gap between germline ends came to 11 bases. CDR1 is SGHAT and CDR2 is FQNNGV in the germline V gene.

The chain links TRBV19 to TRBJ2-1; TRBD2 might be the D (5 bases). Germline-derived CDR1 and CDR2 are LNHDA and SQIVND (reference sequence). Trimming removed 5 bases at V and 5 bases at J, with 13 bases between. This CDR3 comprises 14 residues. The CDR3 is CASSLTSPHNEQFF. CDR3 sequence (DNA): TGTGCCAGTAGTCTTACTAGTCCCCACAATGAGCAGTTCTTC.

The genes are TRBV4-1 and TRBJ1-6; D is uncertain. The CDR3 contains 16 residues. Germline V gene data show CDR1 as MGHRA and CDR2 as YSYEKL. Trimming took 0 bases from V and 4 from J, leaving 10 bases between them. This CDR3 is CASSQDRLSYNSPLHF. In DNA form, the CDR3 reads TGCGCCAGCAGCCAAGACCGTTTGAGTTATAATTCACCCCTCCACTTT.

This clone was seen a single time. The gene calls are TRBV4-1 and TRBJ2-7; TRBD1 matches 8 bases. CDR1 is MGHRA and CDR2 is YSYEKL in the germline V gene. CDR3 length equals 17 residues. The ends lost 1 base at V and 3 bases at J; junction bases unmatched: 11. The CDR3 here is CASSQGLPGTGYYEQYF. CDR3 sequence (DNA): TGCGCCAGCAGCCAAGGATTGCCGGGGACAGGATACTACGAGCAGTACTTC.

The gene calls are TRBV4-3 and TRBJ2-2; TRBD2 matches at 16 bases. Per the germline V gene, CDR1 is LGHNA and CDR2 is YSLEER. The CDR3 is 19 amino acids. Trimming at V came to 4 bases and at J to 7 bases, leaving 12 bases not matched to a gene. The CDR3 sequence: CASSRGPGTSGRGNGELFF. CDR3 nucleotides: TGCGCCAGCAGCCGAGGCCCAGGGACTAGCGGGAGGGGGAACGGGGAGCTGTTTTTT.

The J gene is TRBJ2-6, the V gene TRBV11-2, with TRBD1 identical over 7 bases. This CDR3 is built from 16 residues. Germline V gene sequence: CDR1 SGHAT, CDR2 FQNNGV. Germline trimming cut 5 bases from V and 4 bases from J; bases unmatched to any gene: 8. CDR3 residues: CASSGTAFLGANVLTF. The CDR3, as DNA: TGTGCCAGCAGCGGGACAGCCTTTTTAGGGGCCAACGTCCTGACTTTC.

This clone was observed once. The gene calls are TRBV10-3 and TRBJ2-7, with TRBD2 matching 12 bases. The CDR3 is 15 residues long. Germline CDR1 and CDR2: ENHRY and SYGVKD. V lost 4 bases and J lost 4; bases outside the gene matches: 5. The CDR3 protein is CAISGLLAGGYEQYF. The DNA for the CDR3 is TGTGCCATCAGTGGGCTACTAGCGGGAGGTTACGAGCAGTACTTC.